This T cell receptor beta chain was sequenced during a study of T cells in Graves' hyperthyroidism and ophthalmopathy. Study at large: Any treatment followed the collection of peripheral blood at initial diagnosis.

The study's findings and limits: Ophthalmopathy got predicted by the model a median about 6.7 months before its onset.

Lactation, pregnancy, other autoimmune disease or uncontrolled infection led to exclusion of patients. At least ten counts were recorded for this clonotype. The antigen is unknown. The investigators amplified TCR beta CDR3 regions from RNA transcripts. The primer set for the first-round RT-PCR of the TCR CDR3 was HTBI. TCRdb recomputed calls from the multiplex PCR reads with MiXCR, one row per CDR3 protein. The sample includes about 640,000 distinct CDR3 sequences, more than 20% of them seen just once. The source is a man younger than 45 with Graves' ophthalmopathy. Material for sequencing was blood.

The CDR3: CASSQSERQPQHF. CDR3 coding DNA: TGTGCCAGCAGCCAATCAGAGCGGCAGCCCCAGCATTTT. The chain combines TRBV3-1 with TRBJ1-5; D unclear. The V gene's germline CDR1 is LGHDT and CDR2 YNNKEL (reference sequence). V was clipped by 2 bases and J by 7 bases, with 9 bases between them. This CDR3 spans 13 amino acids. Drawing the rest from reference TRBV3-1 and TRBJ1-5, the complete variable domain is DTAVSQTPKYLVTQMGNDKSIKCEQNLGHDTMYWYKQDSKKFLKIMFSYNNKELIINETVPNRFSPKSPDKAHLNLHINSLELGDSAVYFCASSQSERQPQHFGDGTRLSIL.